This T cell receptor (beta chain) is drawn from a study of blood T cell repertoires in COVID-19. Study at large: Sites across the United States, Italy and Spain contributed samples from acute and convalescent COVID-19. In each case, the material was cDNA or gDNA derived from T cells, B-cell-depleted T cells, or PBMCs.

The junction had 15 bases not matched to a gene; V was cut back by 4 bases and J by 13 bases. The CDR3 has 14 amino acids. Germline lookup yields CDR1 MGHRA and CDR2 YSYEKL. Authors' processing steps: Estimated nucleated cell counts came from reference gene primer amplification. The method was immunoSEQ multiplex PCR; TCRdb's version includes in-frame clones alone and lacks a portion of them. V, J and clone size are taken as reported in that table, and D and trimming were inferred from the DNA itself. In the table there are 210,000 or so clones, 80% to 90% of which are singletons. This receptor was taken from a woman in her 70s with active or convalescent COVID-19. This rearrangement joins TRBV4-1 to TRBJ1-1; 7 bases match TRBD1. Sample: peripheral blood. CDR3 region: CASSRSRDSQQDFF. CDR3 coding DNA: TGCGCCAGCAGCCGGTCTCGGGACAGCCAGCAAGATTTCTTT.